The TCR beta chain under discussion was sequenced for a study of T cells after posttransplantation cyclophosphamide. Measured with immunoSEQ multiplex PCR; TCRdb has only the in-frame clones, and not every one. The table has under 8,500 clones, roughly four fifths seen once. The V end was cut by 3 bases, the J end by 0 bases, with 5 bases between. This CDR3 has 13 amino acids. From germline, CDR1 is SGHTA and CDR2 FQGNSA. Cyclophosphamide on days +3 and +4 followed busulfan-fludarabine conditioning and a marrow graft. The chain joins TRBV7-2 to TRBJ1-1; D unclear. Sample: PBMCs, taken just under 1,500 days after allogeneic stem cell transplant with posttransplant cyclophosphamide. The sequence came from a male patient in his thirties who received an allogeneic stem cell transplant from a related donor, was CMV-positive, and had acute GVHD only. The T cells may come from the graft donor. The CDR3, as DNA: TGTGCCAGCAGCTTCGGTTTGAACACTGAAGCTTTCTTT. As protein: CASSFGLNTEAFF.